This entry lists 25 T cell receptor beta chains sequenced from one sample in a study of T-cell memory formation after mild COVID-19. MiXCR was run by TCRdb on the 5' RACE reads, yielding one entry per CDR3 protein. The sample holds 70,000 to 100,000 distinct CDR3 sequences, about 13% seen once. What was sequenced was PBMCs or a T cell subset sorted from them (not recorded which). These receptor sequences come from an adult woman who had mild COVID-19 (a few samples of this study predate the infection). Cell type and time point are not known.

On this clonotype itself: The junction departs from germline at one end; a sequencing error may be responsible. The V gene is TRBV9, the J gene TRBJ2-5, with unresolved D. CDR3 length equals 13 residues. Germline CDR1 is SGDLS and CDR2 is YYNGEE. The DNA of the CDR3 is TGTGCTAGCAAACCCCCGAACCAAGAGACCCAGTACTTC. This codes for CASKPPNQETQYF.

The chain has TRBV7-2 and TRBJ2-1; D ambiguous. V was cut by 1 base and J by 8 bases, with 15 bases left in between. The length of the CDR3 is 15 residues. Germline loops: CDR1 SGHTA, CDR2 FQGNSA. DNA of the CDR3: TGTGCCAGCAGCTTAGGCGCCCCAGTGAGTCATGAGCAGTTCTTC. It codes for CASSLGAPVSHEQFF. Full variable domain (missing parts from reference TRBV7-2 and TRBJ2-1): GAGVSQSPSNKVTEKGKDVELRCDPISGHTALYWYRQSLGQGLEFLIYFQGNSAPDKSGLPSDRFSAERTGGSVSTLTIQRTQQEDSAVYLCASSLGAPVSHEQFFGPGTRLTVL.

This clonotype was counted at least ten times. The chain joins TRBV4-1 to TRBJ2-7, with D perhaps TRBD1 (6 bases). This CDR3 contains 15 residues. Germline loops: CDR1 MGHRA, CDR2 YSYEKL. With 0 bases removed from V and 2 bases from J, the gap between germline ends came to 11 bases. CDR3: CASSQEGGLPYEQYF. CDR3 sequence (DNA): TGCGCCAGCAGCCAAGAAGGGGGTTTACCCTACGAGCAGTACTTC.

In the case of this clonotype: The junction departs from germline at one end; a sequencing error may be responsible. The chain is built from TRBV7-6 and TRBJ2-3, with TRBD2 as a possible D gene (5 bases). This CDR3 spans 15 amino acids. Germline loops: CDR1 SGHVS, CDR2 FNYEAQ. The CDR3 sequence: CASRLVGVSTDTQYF. CDR3 DNA: TGTGCCAGCAGATTAGTGGGAGTGAGCACAGATACGCAGTATTTT.

This clonotype has just a few counts. The genes are TRBV6-2 or TRBV6-3 and TRBJ1-1; no definite D call. The V and J ends lost 9 bases and 7 bases respectively, with 12 bases between them. Germline loops: CDR1 MNHEY, CDR2 SVGEGT. The CDR3 has 11 amino acids. Here the CDR3 DNA reads TGTGCCAGGGAGGAGTCCGTTGAAGCTTTCTTT. It encodes CAREESVEAFF.

This clonotype was detected a few times. The chain has TRBV20-1 and TRBJ2-1, with D maybe TRBD2 (6 bases). The CDR3 length is 13 residues. Trimming removed 3 bases from V and 5 bases from J, with 11 bases in between. The V gene's germline CDR1 is DFQATT and CDR2 SNEGSKA (reference sequence). The chain's CDR3 is CSARGSGDNEQFF. CDR3 in DNA: TGCAGTGCTAGGGGTAGCGGAGACAATGAGCAGTTCTTC.

A few counts support this clonotype. J is TRBJ2-7 and V is TRBV6-5; D may be TRBD1 or TRBD2 (5 bases each). Germline values: CDR1 MNHEY, CDR2 SVGAGI. This CDR3 comprises 14 residues. V dropped 2 bases and J dropped 3 bases, with 11 bases sitting between them. The CDR3 bases are TGTGCCAGCAGTTACGAGGGACCACTCTACGAGCAGTACTTC. Translating it yields CASSYEGPLYEQYF.

This clonotype was observed a few times. This sequence joins TRBV5-6 and TRBJ2-7, with 8 bases that match TRBD1. The CDR3 consists of 14 residues. Germline lookup yields CDR1 SGHDT and CDR2 YYEEEE. V was clipped by 4 bases and J by 1 base; unmatched bases: 4. As DNA, the CDR3 is TGTGCCAGCAGCACCGGGACAGGATCCTACGAGCAGTACTTC. It translates to CASSTGTGSYEQYF.

This clonotype appeared a few times. The chain couples TRBV29-1 to TRBJ2-3, with TRBD2 matching 9 bases. Unmatched junction bases numbered 8, after V lost 1 base and J lost 3 bases. CDR1 and CDR2 (germline): SQVTM, ANQGSEA. CDR3 length equals 16 residues. The CDR3 reads CSVEGGSGRGTDTQYF. The CDR3 DNA is TGCAGCGTTGAAGGAGGTAGCGGGAGAGGTACAGATACGCAGTATTTT.

In its sample, this clonotype was seen many times. The chain recombines TRBV3-1 with TRBJ2-1; TRBD1 is a possible D gene (5 bases). Germline V gives CDR1 LGHDT, CDR2 YNNKEL (reference sequence). The CDR3 has 17 residues. V lost 0 bases and J 5 bases, leaving 17 bases between the germline ends. DNA of the CDR3: TGTGCCAGCAGCCAAGACTCAGACAGATTGTTCGACAATGAGCAGTTCTTC. Its protein is CASSQDSDRLFDNEQFF.

The chain is built from TRBV2 and TRBJ2-7, with TRBD2 as a possible D gene (6 bases). Germline lookup yields CDR1 SNHLY and CDR2 FYNNEI. V was clipped by 7 bases and J by 2 bases, with 12 bases between them. This CDR3 has 13 residues. The CDR3: CASMYGGTYEQYF. The CDR3 DNA sequence: TGTGCCAGCATGTACGGGGGTACCTACGAGCAGTACTTC.

The V gene is TRBV3-1, the J gene TRBJ2-5; a possible D gene is TRBD2 (5 bases). The CDR3 runs to 16 residues. The germline gives CDR1 LGHDT, CDR2 YNNKEL (reference sequence). V lost 1 base and J 2 bases, leaving 14 bases between the germline ends. The CDR3, as DNA: TGTGCCAGCAGCCAAGTTAGCGCACGACCGCAAGAGACCCAGTACTTC. Its translation is CASSQVSARPQETQYF.

This clonotype was seen only a few times. The chain employs TRBV5-1 and TRBJ2-3; 12 bases map to TRBD2. The CDR3 runs to 18 residues. The V and J ends lost 0 bases and 3 bases, in that order; junction bases with no gene match: 8. Germline assignment: CDR1 SGHRS and CDR2 YFSETQ. DNA of the CDR3: TGCGCCAGCAGCTTGGACCCCACTAGCGGGAGGCCAACAGATACGCAGTATTTT. This translates into CASSLDPTSGRPTDTQYF.

The chain uses TRBV9 and TRBJ2-3; D tentatively fits TRBD1 or TRBD2 (5 bases each). The CDR3 totals 16 residues. Germline CDR1 is SGDLS and CDR2 is YYNGEE. V shed 4 bases and J shed 2 bases, with 17 bases lying between them. CDR3 sequence reads: CASSLAGARYTDTQYF. The CDR3, as DNA: TGTGCCAGCAGCCTAGCTGGGGCCCGCTACACAGATACGCAGTATTTT.

The genes are TRBV20-1 and TRBJ2-1, with D hard to call. Germline V gives CDR1 DFQATT, CDR2 SNEGSKA (reference sequence). CDR3 length: 14 amino acids. Trimming took off 2 bases at V and 4 bases at J, with 12 bases between the two ends. The CDR3 spells CSARKLSVYNEQFF. The DNA of the CDR3 is TGCAGTGCTAGAAAATTGAGCGTTTACAATGAGCAGTTCTTC.

This clonotype turned up a few times. The chain recombines TRBV2 with TRBJ2-7; TRBD1 or TRBD2 may be the D gene (5 bases each). Germline V lookup: CDR1 SNHLY, CDR2 FYNNEI. The CDR3 loop spans 15 amino acids. Deletions cut 5 bases from V and 2 bases from J, with 16 bases between. Here the CDR3 reads CASSSERGVPYEQYF. The DNA of the CDR3 is TGTGCCAGCAGTTCTGAACGAGGGGTACCCTACGAGCAGTACTTC.

This clonotype was counted between two and nine times. V is TRBV24-1 and J is TRBJ2-1, with D tentatively TRBD2 (5 bases). This CDR3 has 13 residues. V was clipped by 1 base and J by 5 bases, with 5 bases between them. In germline, CDR1 is KGHDR, CDR2 SFDVKD. The CDR3 region is CATSDFGNNEQFF. The CDR3 bases are TGTGCCACCAGTGATTTCGGGAACAATGAGCAGTTCTTC.

The rearrangement links TRBV6-2 or TRBV6-3 to TRBJ1-2, with D perhaps matching TRBD1 (6 bases). The V gene's germline CDR1 is MNHEY and CDR2 SVGEGT. V gave up 5 bases and J gave up 4 bases, with 8 bases separating them. The CDR3 has 12 residues. The chain's CDR3 is CASSRDTYGYTF. CDR3 sequence (DNA): TGTGCCAGCAGTAGGGACACCTATGGCTACACCTTC.

This clonotype was seen more than once but under ten times. The gene calls are TRBV7-6 and TRBJ2-1; 11 bases line up with TRBD2. V lost 5 bases to trimming and J lost 6 bases; unmatched junction nucleotides: 6. The CDR3 runs 15 residues. The V gene's germline CDR1 is SGHVS and CDR2 FNYEAQ. The CDR3 nucleotides are TGTGCCAGCAGCGCTAGCGGGAGGTGGGGCAATGAGCAGTTCTTC. The encoded protein is CASSASGRWGNEQFF.

In this sample, this clonotype is medium-sized. The rearrangement links TRBV7-8 to TRBJ2-7; D not resolved. Germline-derived CDR1 and CDR2 are SGHVS and FQNEAQ. The CDR3 spans 13 residues. Between the trimmed V and J ends, which lost 2 bases and 0 bases, there was a span of 5 bases. This chain's CDR3 is CASSLQSSYEQYF. CDR3 sequence (DNA): TGTGCCAGCAGCTTACAGAGCTCCTACGAGCAGTACTTC.

This clonotype has more than one count but fewer than ten. J is TRBJ2-7 and V is TRBV20-1; the D call may be TRBD1 or TRBD2 (5 bases each). The germline V gene encodes CDR1 DFQATT and CDR2 SNEGSKA (reference sequence). Trimming left V 1 base short and J 7 bases short, with 20 bases between. The CDR3 is 15 amino acids. The CDR3 nucleotides are TGCAGTGCTAGAGTTCCCGGGACCGAATTCTGGGAGCAGTACTTC. Translating gives CSARVPGTEFWEQYF.

The V gene is TRBV12-3 or TRBV12-4, the J gene TRBJ2-7; 9 bases agree with TRBD1. This CDR3 spans 15 amino acids. The trim removed 3 bases at V and 4 bases at J, leaving 7 bases unmatched. CDR3 region: CASSFEQGAKYEQYF. The CDR3 region has the DNA TGTGCCAGCAGTTTCGAACAGGGGGCGAAATACGAGCAGTACTTC.

The V gene is TRBV29-1, the J gene TRBJ2-5; D gene unclear. The CDR3 covers 13 residues. The germline V and J ends were trimmed by 4 bases and 5 bases, with 14 bases remaining between them. Germline CDR1 SQVTM, CDR2 ANQGSEA. The CDR3 is CSVGRIGRETQYF. In nucleotides, the CDR3 is TGCAGCGTTGGTAGGATTGGTAGGGAGACCCAGTACTTC.

This clonotype was found many times. V usage is TRBV4-3 and J usage is TRBJ1-2; maybe TRBD1 (5 bases). Germline values: CDR1 LGHNA, CDR2 YSLEER. This CDR3 is built from 16 residues. Trimming cost V 2 bases and J 4 bases, with 17 bases left between them. The CDR3 DNA reads as TGCGCCAGCAGCCAAACTCGGGGGGAATGGAGCTATGGCTACACCTTC. This sequence encodes CASSQTRGEWSYGYTF.

This clonotype has only a few counts. The chain carries TRBV12-3 or TRBV12-4 and TRBJ2-5; 10 bases map to TRBD2. The CDR3 length is 15 residues. Trimming at V came to 6 bases and at J to 2 bases, leaving 6 bases not matched to a gene. The CDR3 sequence: CASRESGGEQETQYF. DNA for the CDR3: TGTGCCAGCAGAGAGAGCGGGGGGGAACAAGAGACCCAGTACTTC.